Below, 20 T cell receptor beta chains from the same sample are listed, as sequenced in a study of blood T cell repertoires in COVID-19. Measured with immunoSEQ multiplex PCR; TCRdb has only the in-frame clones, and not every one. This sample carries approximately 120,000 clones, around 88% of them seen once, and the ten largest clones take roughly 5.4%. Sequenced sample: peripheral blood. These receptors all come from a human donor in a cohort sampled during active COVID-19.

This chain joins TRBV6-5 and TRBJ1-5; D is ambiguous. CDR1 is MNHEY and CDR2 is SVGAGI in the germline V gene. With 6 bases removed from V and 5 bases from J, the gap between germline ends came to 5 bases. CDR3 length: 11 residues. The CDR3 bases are TGTGCCAGCAGACTCGATCAGCCCCAGCATTTT. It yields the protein CASRLDQPQHF.

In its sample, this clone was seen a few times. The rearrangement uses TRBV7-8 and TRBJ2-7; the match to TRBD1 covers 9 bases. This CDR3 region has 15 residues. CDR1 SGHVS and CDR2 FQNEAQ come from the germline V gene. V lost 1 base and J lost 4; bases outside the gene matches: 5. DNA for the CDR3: TGTGCCAGCAGCTTAGTTACGGACAGGGGATACGAGCAGTACTTC. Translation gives CASSLVTDRGYEQYF.

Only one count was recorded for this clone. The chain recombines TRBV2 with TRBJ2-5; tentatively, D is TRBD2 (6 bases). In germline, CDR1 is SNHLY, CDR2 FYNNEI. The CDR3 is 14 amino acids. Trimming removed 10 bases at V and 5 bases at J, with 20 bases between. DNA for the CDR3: TGTGCCACCCCTCTTCTAGCTGGAGGGGAGACCCAGTACTTC. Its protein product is CATPLLAGGETQYF. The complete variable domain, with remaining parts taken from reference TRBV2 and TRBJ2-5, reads EPEVTQTPSHQVTQMGQEVILRCVPISNHLYFYWYRQILGQKVEFLVSFYNNEISEKSEIFDDQFSVERPDGSNFTLKIRSTKLEDSAMYFCATPLLAGGETQYFGPGTRLLVL.

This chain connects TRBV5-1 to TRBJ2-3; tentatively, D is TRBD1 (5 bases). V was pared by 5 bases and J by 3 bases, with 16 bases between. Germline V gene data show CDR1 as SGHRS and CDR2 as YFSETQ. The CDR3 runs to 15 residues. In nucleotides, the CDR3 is TGCGCCAGCAGACCTTCAGGGCGGCAGACAGATACGCAGTATTTT. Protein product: CASRPSGRQTDTQYF.

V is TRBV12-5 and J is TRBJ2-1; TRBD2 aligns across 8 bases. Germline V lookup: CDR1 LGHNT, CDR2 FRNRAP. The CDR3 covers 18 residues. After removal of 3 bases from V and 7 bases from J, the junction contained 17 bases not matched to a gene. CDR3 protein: CASGLTAPSGRFSNEQFF. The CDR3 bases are TGTGCTAGTGGTTTAACCGCCCCTAGCGGGCGGTTCAGTAATGAGCAGTTCTTC.

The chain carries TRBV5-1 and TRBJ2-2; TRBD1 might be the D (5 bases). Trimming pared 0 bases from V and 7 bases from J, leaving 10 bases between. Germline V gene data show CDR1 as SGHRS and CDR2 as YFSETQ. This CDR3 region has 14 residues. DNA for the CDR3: TGCGCCAGCAGCTTGGCCTCAGGGAACGGGGAGCTGTTTTTT. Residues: CASSLASGNGELFF.

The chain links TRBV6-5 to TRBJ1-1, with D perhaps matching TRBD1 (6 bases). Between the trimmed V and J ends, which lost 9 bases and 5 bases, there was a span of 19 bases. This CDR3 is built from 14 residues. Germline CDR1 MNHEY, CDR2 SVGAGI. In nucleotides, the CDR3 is TGTGCCAGTTATCCGGGGGGGCGCCGGACTGAAGCTTTCTTT. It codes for CASYPGGRRTEAFF.

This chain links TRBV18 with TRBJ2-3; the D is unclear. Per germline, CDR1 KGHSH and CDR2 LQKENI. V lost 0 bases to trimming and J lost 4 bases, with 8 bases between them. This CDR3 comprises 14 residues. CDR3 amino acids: CASSPPAAPDTQYF. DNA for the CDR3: TGTGCCAGCTCACCACCGGCAGCGCCAGATACGCAGTATTTT.

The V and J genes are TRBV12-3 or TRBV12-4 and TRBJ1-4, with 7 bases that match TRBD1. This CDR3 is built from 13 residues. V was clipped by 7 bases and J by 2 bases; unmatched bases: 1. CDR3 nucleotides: TGTGCCAGCAAGGGACAGACTAATGAAAAACTGTTTTTT. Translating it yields CASKGQTNEKLFF.

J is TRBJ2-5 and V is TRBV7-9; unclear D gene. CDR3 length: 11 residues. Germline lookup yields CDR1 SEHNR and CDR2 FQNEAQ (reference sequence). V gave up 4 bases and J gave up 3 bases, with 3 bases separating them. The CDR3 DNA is TGTGCCAGCAGCTATAAAGAGACCCAGTACTTC. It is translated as CASSYKETQYF.

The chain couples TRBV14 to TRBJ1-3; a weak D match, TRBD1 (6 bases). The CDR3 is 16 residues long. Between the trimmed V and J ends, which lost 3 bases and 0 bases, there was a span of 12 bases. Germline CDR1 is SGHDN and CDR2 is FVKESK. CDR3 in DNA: TGTGCCAGCAGCCATCTTACAGGGAGCTCTGGAAACACCATATATTTT. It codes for CASSHLTGSSGNTIYF.

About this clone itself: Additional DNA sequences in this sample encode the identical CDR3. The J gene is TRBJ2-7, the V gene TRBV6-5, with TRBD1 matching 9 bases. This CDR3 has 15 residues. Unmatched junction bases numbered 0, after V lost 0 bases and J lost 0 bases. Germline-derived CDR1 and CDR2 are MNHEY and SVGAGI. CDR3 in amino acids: CASSYSDRGSYEQYF. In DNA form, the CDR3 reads TGTGCCAGCAGTTACTCGGACAGGGGCTCCTACGAGCAGTACTTC.

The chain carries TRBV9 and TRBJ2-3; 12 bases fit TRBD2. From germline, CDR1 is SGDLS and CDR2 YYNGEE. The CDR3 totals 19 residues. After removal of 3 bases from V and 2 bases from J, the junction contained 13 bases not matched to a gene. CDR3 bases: TGTGCCAGCAGCGCCCCTGGACTAGCGGGAAAGGTCATCACAGATACGCAGTATTTT. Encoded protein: CASSAPGLAGKVITDTQYF.

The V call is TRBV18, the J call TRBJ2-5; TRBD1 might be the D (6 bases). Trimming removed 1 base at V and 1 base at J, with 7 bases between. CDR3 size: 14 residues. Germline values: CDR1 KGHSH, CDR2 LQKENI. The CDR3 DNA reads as TGTGCCAGCTCACCACGACAGGCCCAAGAGACCCAGTACTTC. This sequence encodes CASSPRQAQETQYF.

In DNA, the CDR3 is TGTGCCACCATAGAAGCTAGGAGCTCCTATAATTCACCCCTCCACTTT. Encoded protein: CATIEARSSYNSPLHF. J is TRBJ1-6 and V is TRBV28; no firm D call. Trimming removed 10 bases from V and 0 bases from J, with 16 bases in between. The V gene's germline CDR1 is MDHEN and CDR2 SYDVKM. The CDR3 runs to 16 residues.

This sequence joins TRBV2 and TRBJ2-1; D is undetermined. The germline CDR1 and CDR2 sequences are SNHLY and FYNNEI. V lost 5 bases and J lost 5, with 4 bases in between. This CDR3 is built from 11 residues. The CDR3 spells CASSSDNEQFF. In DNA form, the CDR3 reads TGTGCCAGCAGTTCGGACAATGAGCAGTTCTTC.

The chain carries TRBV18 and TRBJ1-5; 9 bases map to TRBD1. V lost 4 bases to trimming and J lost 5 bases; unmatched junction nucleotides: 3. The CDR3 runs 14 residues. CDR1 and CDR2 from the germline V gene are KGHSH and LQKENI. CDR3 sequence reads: CASSQGQGDQPQHF. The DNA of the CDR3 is TGTGCCAGCTCACAGGGACAGGGCGATCAGCCCCAGCATTTT.

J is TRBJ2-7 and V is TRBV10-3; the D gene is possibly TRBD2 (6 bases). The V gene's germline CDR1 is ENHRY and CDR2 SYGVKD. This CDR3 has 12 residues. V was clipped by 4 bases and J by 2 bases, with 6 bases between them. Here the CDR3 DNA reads TGTGCCATCAGTGGGACTACCTACGAGCAGTACTTC. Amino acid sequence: CAISGTTYEQYF.

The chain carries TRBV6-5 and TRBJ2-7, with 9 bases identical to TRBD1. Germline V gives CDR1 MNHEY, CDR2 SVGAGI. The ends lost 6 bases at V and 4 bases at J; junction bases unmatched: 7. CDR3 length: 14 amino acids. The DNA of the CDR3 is TGTGCCAGCAGGCGGGGACAGGGTTTGTACGAGCAGTACTTC. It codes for CASRRGQGLYEQYF.

The CDR3 loop is CATSDSSGYSNQPQHF. Here the CDR3 DNA reads TGTGCCACCAGTGATTCCTCGGGTTATAGCAATCAGCCCCAGCATTTT. This chain connects TRBV24-1 to TRBJ1-5; no definite D call. The V end was cut by 2 bases, the J end by 0 bases, with 10 bases between. The CDR3 spans 16 residues. The germline CDR1 and CDR2 sequences are KGHDR and SFDVKD.